What follows is one T cell receptor beta chain and its context. These data belong to a study of blood T cell repertoires in COVID-19. In the study overall: PBMCs, B-cell-depleted T cells, or T cells were the source of the cDNA or gDNA that made up the material.

The CDR3 runs to 15 residues. The V and J ends lost 1 base and 2 bases respectively, with 10 bases between them. Germline assignment: CDR1 SGHKS and CDR2 YYEKEE (reference sequence). Generated by immunoSEQ multiplex PCR, the TCRdb table keeps only in-frame clones and is missing some. Of about 200,000 clones listed, more than 75% are singletons. This TCR derives from an elderly woman with acute or convalescent COVID-19. Material for sequencing was peripheral blood. The chain combines TRBV5-5 with TRBJ1-3; TRBD1 might be the D (5 bases). The CDR3: CASSLIGGTGNTIYF. As DNA, the CDR3 is TGTGCCAGCAGCTTGATCGGGGGAACTGGAAACACCATATATTTT.